This T cell receptor (beta chain) was sequenced for a study of blood T cell repertoires in COVID-19. In the authors' workflow: Using reference gene primer amplification, nucleated cell counts were estimated. Sequencing used immunoSEQ multiplex PCR; TCRdb keeps in-frame clones, though not all of them. D and trimming were read from the DNA, whereas the V and J calls and clone size are those reported in that table. This table holds around 200,000 clones, 65% to 85% found once. This CDR3 region has 13 residues. The ends were cut back, 1 base at V and 5 bases at J, with 8 bases in the middle. Germline V gives CDR1 MGHDK, CDR2 SYGVNS.

The sequence derives from a middle-aged man with active or convalescent COVID-19. Material: peripheral blood. V usage is TRBV25-1 and J usage is TRBJ1-1; a weak D match, TRBD1 (5 bases). The CDR3 sequence: CASSELGVTEAFF. The DNA for the CDR3 is TGTGCCAGCAGTGAATTAGGGGTTACTGAAGCTTTCTTT.